A single sample gave rise to the 20 T cell receptor beta chains below, sequenced in a study of blood T cell repertoires in COVID-19. The data were produced by immunoSEQ multiplex PCR, yet TCRdb's version contains in-frame clones alone and is incomplete. The table records about 90,000 clones, approximately 80% of them present only once. The sequencing input was peripheral blood. Receptors were obtained from a woman in her 70s with active or convalescent COVID-19.

J is TRBJ2-5 and V is TRBV2; no reliable D call. The CDR3 is made up of 14 amino acids. CDR1 and CDR2 (germline): SNHLY, FYNNEI. V lost 4 bases, J lost 4 bases, and 13 bases lay in between. The CDR3 loop reads CASSVGVRPETQYF. CDR3 DNA sequence: TGTGCCAGCAGTGTAGGAGTTCGGCCAGAGACCCAGTACTTC.

V usage is TRBV12-3 or TRBV12-4 and J usage is TRBJ2-1; 7 nucleotides agree with TRBD2. The CDR3 loop spans 13 amino acids. J gave up 7 bases and V 10 bases, and 10 bases lay outside the gene matches. The CDR3 DNA is TGTGCCACTACACTTTCGGGAGGTAATGAGCAGTTCTTC. Its protein is CATTLSGGNEQFF.

The chain has TRBV7-8 and TRBJ2-2, with 12 positions matching TRBD1. This CDR3 is built from 16 residues. V gave up 5 bases and J gave up 7 bases; unmatched junction bases: 8. Germline V lookup: CDR1 SGHVS, CDR2 FQNEAQ. CDR3 amino acids: CASSSGTGGFIGELFF. The CDR3 DNA sequence: TGTGCCAGCAGCAGCGGGACAGGGGGCTTTATCGGGGAGCTGTTTTTT.

This clone was seen once. The V call is TRBV18, the J call TRBJ2-7, with a weak D call TRBD1 (6 bases). The CDR3 has 12 amino acids. Trimming took 8 bases from V and 5 from J, leaving 13 bases between them. Germline V gene data show CDR1 as KGHSH and CDR2 as LQKENI. CDR3 sequence reads: CASAPTGDEQYF. As DNA, the CDR3 is TGTGCCAGCGCGCCGACAGGAGACGAGCAGTACTTC. The full variable domain, in which reference TRBV18 and TRBJ2-7 provide the parts outside the CDR3, is NAGVMQNPRHLVRRRGQEARLRCSPMKGHSHVYWYRQLPEEGLKFMVYLQKENIIDESGMPKERFSAEFPKEGPSILRIQQVVRGDSAAYFCASAPTGDEQYFGPGTRLTVT.

This sequence joins TRBV11-2 and TRBJ1-3; no reliable D call. Germline V gives CDR1 SGHAT, CDR2 FQNNGV. The CDR3 loop spans 13 amino acids. Trimming left V 6 bases short and J 4 bases short, with 10 bases between. The CDR3 region is CASSFLQGNTIYF. CDR3 in DNA: TGTGCCAGCAGTTTCCTCCAGGGAAACACCATATATTTT.

CDR3 region: CASSEATGRDEKLFF. The DNA for the CDR3 is TGTGCCAGCAGTGAAGCGACAGGGCGAGACGAAAAACTGTTTTTT. This sequence joins TRBV2 and TRBJ1-4; 7 positions match TRBD1. CDR1 SNHLY and CDR2 FYNNEI come from the germline V gene. There are 15 residues in the CDR3. V was pared by 0 bases and J by 8 bases, with 6 bases of the junction left unmatched.

This clone was counted once. J is TRBJ1-2 and V is TRBV6-2 or TRBV6-3, with 7 positions matching TRBD1. Trimming at V came to 2 bases and at J to 3 bases, leaving 0 bases not matched to a gene. Per the germline V gene, CDR1 is MNHEY and CDR2 is SVGEGT. The CDR3 runs to 13 residues. The CDR3 reads CASSYGTDYGYTF. The CDR3 bases are TGTGCCAGCAGTTACGGGACAGACTATGGCTACACCTTC.

The chain links TRBV28 to TRBJ2-7, with 12 bases fitting TRBD2. The V gene's germline CDR1 is MDHEN and CDR2 SYDVKM. Unmatched junction bases numbered 8, after V lost 8 bases and J lost 6 bases. The CDR3 is 14 residues long. The CDR3 region is CASAASGGAGEQYF. The CDR3 DNA is TGTGCCAGCGCTGCTAGCGGGGGGGCTGGCGAGCAGTACTTC.

The chain carries TRBV18 and TRBJ1-2; 7 positions agree with TRBD1. The CDR3 covers 13 residues. Germline loops: CDR1 KGHSH, CDR2 LQKENI. The J segment lost 8 bases and the V segment lost 6 bases, leaving 9 bases of the junction unmatched. CDR3 amino acids: CASSPGTVWGYTF. CDR3 nucleotide sequence: TGTGCCAGCTCCCCAGGGACAGTATGGGGCTACACCTTC.

The rearrangement joins TRBV5-1 to TRBJ2-3; 9 bases line up with TRBD2. There are 16 residues in the CDR3. Germline CDR1 reads SGHRS; CDR2 reads YFSETQ. Unmatched junction bases numbered 7, after V lost 4 bases and J lost 1 base. CDR3 sequence: CASSMGLAGGTDTQYF. The DNA of the CDR3 is TGCGCCAGCAGCATGGGATTAGCGGGGGGCACAGATACGCAGTATTTT.

V is TRBV24-1 and J is TRBJ1-5; no definite D call. Trimming shortened V by 4 bases and J by 9 bases, and 12 bases separated the two germline ends. This CDR3 comprises 13 residues. Germline lookup yields CDR1 KGHDR and CDR2 SFDVKD. The CDR3 reads CATSEHLGGPQHF. The CDR3 DNA is TGTGCCACCAGTGAACACCTAGGAGGGCCCCAGCATTTT.

CDR3 sequence reads: CASSPGASGGPTDTQYF. CDR3 sequence (DNA): TGCGCCAGCAGCCCGGGGGCTAGCGGGGGACCCACAGATACGCAGTATTTT. The chain carries TRBV5-1 and TRBJ2-3; TRBD2 matches 10 bases. After removal of 4 bases from V and 2 bases from J, the junction contained 10 bases not matched to a gene. Germline values: CDR1 SGHRS, CDR2 YFSETQ. CDR3 length equals 17 residues.

The rearrangement links TRBV10-3 to TRBJ1-5, with 7 bases lining up with TRBD1. The trim removed 8 bases at V and 5 bases at J, leaving 6 bases unmatched. The CDR3 has 13 residues. In germline, CDR1 is ENHRY, CDR2 SYGVKD. Written as DNA, the CDR3 is TGTGCCATCTCGACAGGGATGGATCAGCCCCAGCATTTT. As protein: CAISTGMDQPQHF.

This clone occurred once. V usage is TRBV5-4 and J usage is TRBJ2-4; D possibly corresponds to TRBD2 (6 bases). The CDR3 loop spans 14 amino acids. CDR1 and CDR2 (germline): SGHNT, YYREEE (reference sequence). V lost 3 bases and J lost 1, with 8 bases in between. The CDR3 coding sequence is TGTGCCAGCAGCTCAGGAGGGGCCAAAAACATTCAGTACTTC. This sequence encodes CASSSGGAKNIQYF.

The chain joins TRBV6-1 to TRBJ2-3; 10 nucleotides agree with TRBD2. V gave up 4 bases and J gave up 2 bases; unmatched junction bases: 6. This CDR3 has 16 amino acids. CDR1 and CDR2 (germline): MNHNS, SASEGT. The CDR3 DNA reads as TGTGCCAGCAGTGCTAGCGGGGGTAAGAACACAGATACGCAGTATTTT. Its protein product is CASSASGGKNTDTQYF.

The rearrangement joins TRBV6-5 to TRBJ2-4; TRBD1 matches 8 bases. Germline V lookup: CDR1 MNHEY, CDR2 SVGAGI. This CDR3 comprises 14 residues. V shed 7 bases and J 1 base; nucleotides not matched to a gene: 3. In DNA form, the CDR3 reads TGTGCCAGCATGCGACAGGGGGCCAAAAACATTCAGTACTTC. Protein sequence: CASMRQGAKNIQYF.

Concerning this clone: The same CDR3 can be traced to other DNA sequences in this sample. The chain links TRBV5-1 to TRBJ2-7; 9 positions agree with TRBD1. There are 15 residues in the CDR3. J lost 3 bases, V lost 2 bases, and 6 bases had no gene match. Germline loops: CDR1 SGHRS, CDR2 YFSETQ. The CDR3 loop reads CASSLVPGQGYEQYF. CDR3 in DNA: TGCGCCAGCAGCTTAGTTCCGGGACAGGGCTACGAGCAGTACTTC.

This clone showed up just a few times. The V and J genes are TRBV24-1 and TRBJ1-4; 11 bases match TRBD1. V dropped 3 bases and J dropped 7; count of bases not matched to a gene: 3. Per germline, CDR1 KGHDR and CDR2 SFDVKD. This CDR3 spans 15 amino acids. The CDR3 nucleotides read TGTGCCACCAGTGATCCCGGGACAGGGGGTGAAAAACTGTTTTTT. Translating it yields CATSDPGTGGEKLFF.

The gene calls are TRBV4-1 and TRBJ2-1; 14 nucleotides line up with TRBD2. This CDR3 has 16 residues. Germline V gene lookup returns CDR1 MGHRA and CDR2 YSYEKL. J was trimmed by 9 bases and V by 5 bases; bases with no gene match: 9. The CDR3 region is CASSGTTSGGAGEQFF. CDR3 nucleotides: TGCGCCAGCAGCGGGACGACTAGCGGGGGGGCCGGTGAGCAGTTCTTC.

The genes are TRBV6-5 and TRBJ1-2; D remains unclear. The CDR3 is 14 amino acids. Per germline, CDR1 MNHEY and CDR2 SVGAGI. With 8 bases removed from V and 7 bases from J, the gap between germline ends came to 20 bases. The CDR3 protein is CASWYPGLRGGYTF. CDR3 bases: TGTGCCAGCTGGTACCCGGGTCTACGAGGTGGCTACACCTTC.